This passage covers 24 T cell receptor beta chains from one sample sequenced in a study of T cell repertoires in cytomegalovirus infection. TCRdb ran MiXCR on the reads and lists one entry per CDR3 protein. The sample holds 200,000 to 250,000 distinct CDR3 sequences; approximately 7% are singletons and the top ten take under 7.5%. Input material: PBMCs. The receptors here all came from a human donor in good health (CMV status not recorded). Some clones in this sample may be carry-over from other donors' samples.

This clonotype was counted many times. The V call is TRBV6-6, the J call TRBJ2-7; 8 bases map to TRBD1. Germline V gives CDR1 MNHNY, CDR2 SVGAGI (reference sequence). V was clipped by 6 bases and J by 0 bases; unmatched bases: 10. This CDR3 region has 16 residues. CDR3 sequence: CASRPRQGITSYEQYF. The DNA of the CDR3 is TGTGCCAGCAGGCCTAGACAGGGGATTACCTCCTACGAGCAGTACTTC.

This clonotype occurred a few times. This chain links TRBV7-3 with TRBJ2-4; a weak D match, TRBD2 (6 bases). V gave up 5 bases and J gave up 6 bases, with 17 bases separating them. In germline, CDR1 is SGHTA, CDR2 FQGTGA. There are 15 residues in the CDR3. CDR3 protein: CASSPSGVQGNIQYF. CDR3 nucleotides: TGTGCCAGCAGCCCGTCGGGGGTACAAGGAAACATTCAGTACTTC.

This clonotype was found many times. The V call is TRBV6-1, the J call TRBJ2-3; D unclear. Deletions cut 0 bases from V and 3 bases from J, with 7 bases between. CDR3 length: 14 residues. In germline, CDR1 is MNHNS, CDR2 SASEGT. Here the CDR3 DNA reads TGTGCCAGCAGTGAAGCAGGGAAGACAGATACGCAGTATTTT. It specifies CASSEAGKTDTQYF.

The rearrangement links TRBV4-1 to TRBJ2-7; either TRBD1 or TRBD2 may supply D (5 bases each). In germline, CDR1 is MGHRA, CDR2 YSYEKL. The germline V and J ends were trimmed by 2 bases and 2 bases, with 13 bases remaining between them. CDR3 length: 15 amino acids. The CDR3 region is CASSQTTGTPYEQYF. The CDR3 DNA follows: TGCGCCAGCAGCCAAACGACTGGGACCCCCTACGAGCAGTACTTC.

This clonotype was detected ten times or more. The gene calls are TRBV7-9 and TRBJ1-1; D is ambiguous. Germline assignment: CDR1 SEHNR and CDR2 FQNEAQ (reference sequence). V lost 5 bases to trimming and J lost 4 bases, with 17 bases between them. The CDR3 spans 15 residues. For the CDR3, the DNA is TGTGCCAGCAGCCCGGGAGTGGGAATCGGCACTGAAGCTTTCTTT. This gives the protein CASSPGVGIGTEAFF.

This clonotype was found many times. The rearrangement links TRBV20-1 to TRBJ2-3; D unclear. Trimming took off 7 bases at V and 5 bases at J, with 10 bases between the two ends. The germline CDR1 and CDR2 sequences are DFQATT and SNEGSKA (reference sequence). This CDR3 region has 11 residues. The CDR3 DNA reads TGCAGTGGCGGCCGAGGAGATACGCAGTATTTT. Translation: CSGGRGDTQYF.

This clonotype has ten or more counts. V is TRBV6-6 and J is TRBJ2-2; possibly TRBD2 for D (5 bases). Trimming took off 2 bases at V and 3 bases at J, with 19 bases between the two ends. The CDR3 runs 18 residues. CDR1 MNHNY and CDR2 SVGAGI come from the germline V gene (reference sequence). CDR3 amino acids: CASSYPLKGGSHTGELFF. The CDR3 DNA reads as TGTGCCAGCAGTTACCCTCTAAAGGGCGGGTCGCACACCGGGGAGCTGTTTTTT.

This clonotype came up a few times. The chain uses TRBV4-2 and TRBJ2-7, with 9 bases identical to TRBD1. V shed 3 bases and J 6 bases; nucleotides not matched to a gene: 6. The germline gives CDR1 LGHNA, CDR2 YNFKEQ. CDR3 size: 14 residues. CDR3 sequence: CASSHRDRAGEQYF. CDR3 sequence (DNA): TGTGCCAGCAGCCACCGGGACAGGGCCGGCGAGCAGTACTTC.

The CDR3 region has the DNA TGTGCCAGCTCACAGGGGGCATCCGGGGAGCTGTTTTTT. It is translated as CASSQGASGELFF. This chain uses TRBV19 with TRBJ2-2; 9 positions match TRBD1. This CDR3 has 13 residues. V lost 9 bases and J lost 6; bases outside the gene matches: 5. Germline V gives CDR1 LNHDA, CDR2 SQIVND (reference sequence).

This chain links TRBV12-3 or TRBV12-4 with TRBJ2-5; D tentatively fits TRBD1 or TRBD2 (5 bases each). The CDR3 consists of 18 residues. V dropped 5 bases and J dropped 3 bases, with 25 bases sitting between them. CDR3 sequence: CASSAVPAGRATEETQYF. The CDR3 coding sequence is TGTGCCAGCAGTGCTGTCCCTGCGGGCAGGGCCACCGAAGAGACCCAGTACTTC.

This clonotype was seen ten or more times. The J gene is TRBJ2-1, the V gene TRBV7-2, with 11 bases lining up with TRBD1. This CDR3 region has 17 residues. After removal of 4 bases from V and 6 bases from J, the junction contained 11 bases not matched to a gene. Looked up from germline, CDR1 is SGHTA and CDR2 is FQGNSA. The CDR3 here is CASSSIPGQGGLNEQFF. In DNA, the CDR3 is TGTGCCAGCAGCTCTATTCCGGGACAGGGGGGACTCAATGAGCAGTTCTTC.

This clonotype has at least ten counts. The rearrangement links TRBV29-1 to TRBJ1-1; D gene uncertain. The CDR3 is made up of 11 amino acids. Germline CDR1 is SQVTM and CDR2 is ANQGSEA. Trimming removed 2 bases from V and 7 bases from J, with 8 bases in between. CDR3 DNA: TGCAGCGTTGAACCCGGGAGTGAAGCTTTCTTT. It yields the protein CSVEPGSEAFF.

This clonotype was counted many times. V gene TRBV7-9 combines with J gene TRBJ1-2; D not certain. V was cut by 1 base and J by 8 bases, with 14 bases left in between. CDR3 length: 14 amino acids. Germline loops: CDR1 SEHNR, CDR2 FQNEAQ (reference sequence). DNA for the CDR3: TGTGCCAGCAGCTTAGTCCCCGCGAGTGGGGGCTACACCTTC. It translates to CASSLVPASGGYTF.

This clonotype has a count of ten or more. The chain links TRBV7-2 to TRBJ1-2, with unresolved D. CDR1 and CDR2 from the germline V gene are SGHTA and FQGNSA. V lost 5 bases to trimming and J lost 4 bases, with 14 bases between them. The CDR3 consists of 14 residues. The CDR3 reads CASSQGVVVYGYTF. CDR3 nucleotide sequence: TGTGCCAGCAGCCAAGGAGTCGTGGTCTATGGCTACACCTTC.

This clonotype was seen many times. The chain joins TRBV5-1 to TRBJ1-1; no definite D call. Trimming shortened V by 4 bases and J by 4 bases, and 14 bases separated the two germline ends. Germline V CDR1 and CDR2: SGHRS, YFSETQ. This CDR3 comprises 14 residues. CDR3 amino acids: CASSETEGGTEAFF. The CDR3 DNA reads as TGCGCCAGCAGCGAGACTGAGGGAGGCACTGAAGCTTTCTTT. The entire variable domain, with the rest obtained from reference TRBV5-1 and TRBJ1-1, is as follows: KAGVTQTPRYLIKTRGQQVTLSCSPISGHRSVSWYQQTPGQGLQFLFEYFSETQRNKGNFPGRFSGRQFSNSRSEMNVSTLELGDSALYLCASSETEGGTEAFFGQGTRLTVV.

This clonotype was recorded many times. CDR3 amino acids: CASSFRQGESWINSPLHF. The CDR3 region has the DNA TGTGCCAGCAGCTTCCGACAGGGGGAGTCATGGATTAATTCACCCCTCCACTTT. The J gene is TRBJ1-6, the V gene TRBV7-2; 9 bases line up with TRBD1. Germline-derived CDR1 and CDR2 are SGHTA and FQGNSA. CDR3 length equals 18 residues. V was pared by 3 bases and J by 6 bases, with 12 bases of the junction left unmatched.

This clonotype was counted at least ten times. The chain is built from TRBV6-2 or TRBV6-3 and TRBJ2-6; weak D call: TRBD2 (5 bases). This CDR3 spans 15 amino acids. Trimming removed 2 bases from V and 0 bases from J, with 5 bases in between. Germline V lookup: CDR1 MNHEY, CDR2 SVGEGT. CDR3 coding DNA: TGTGCCAGCAGTTACGAGGGCTCTGGGGCCAACGTCCTGACTTTC. Its protein is CASSYEGSGANVLTF.

This clonotype was detected a few times. V usage is TRBV4-2 and J usage is TRBJ1-6; TRBD1 aligns across 11 bases. Trimming took 0 bases from V and 9 from J; bases not matched to a gene: 1. The germline gives CDR1 LGHNA, CDR2 YNFKEQ. This CDR3 region has 15 residues. The CDR3 protein is CASSQEGTGGSPLHF. CDR3 DNA: TGTGCCAGCAGCCAAGAAGGGACAGGGGGTTCACCCCTCCACTTT.

This clonotype has at least ten counts. Just one base apart from a much larger clone, this may be a read error. As the CDR3 is not closed by the conserved phenylalanine or tryptophan, this likely results from a read error. CDR3 region: CSVLAFEQYS. The CDR3 bases are TGCAGCGTGCTAGCGTTTGAGCAGTACTCC. V usage is TRBV29-1 and J usage is TRBJ2-7; weak D call: TRBD2 (6 bases). There are 10 residues in the CDR3. Germline assignment: CDR1 SQVTM and CDR2 ANQGSEA. Deletions cut 6 bases from V and 7 bases from J, with 10 bases between.

This clonotype was seen once. The rearrangement links TRBV6-5 to TRBJ2-2; possibly TRBD1 for D (6 bases). The CDR3 is 15 residues long. The ends were cut back, 7 bases at V and 2 bases at J, with 14 bases in the middle. From germline, CDR1 is MNHEY and CDR2 SVGAGI. This CDR3 is CASTRDTINTGELFF. The DNA for the CDR3 is TGTGCCAGCACCCGGGACACAATTAACACCGGGGAGCTGTTTTTT.

This clonotype has a count of ten or more. This chain joins TRBV20-1 and TRBJ1-1, with D uncertain. This CDR3 region has 13 residues. Germline V CDR1 and CDR2: DFQATT, SNEGSKA (reference sequence). The CDR3 DNA sequence: TGCAGGTTCGGTAGAGACTTGAACACTGAAGCTTTCTTT. The encoded protein is CRFGRDLNTEAFF.

The V call is TRBV7-6, the J call TRBJ2-7; 12 positions match TRBD2. The V gene's germline CDR1 is SGHVS and CDR2 FNYEAQ. V was clipped by 2 bases and J by 7 bases; unmatched bases: 6. This CDR3 is 15 amino acids long. CDR3 sequence: CASSLTSGRFWEQYV. In nucleotides, the CDR3 is TGTGCCAGCAGCTTAACTAGCGGGAGGTTTTGGGAGCAGTACGTC.

There are many counts of this clonotype. The chain couples TRBV7-2 to TRBJ1-1; D not resolved. The ends were cut back, 0 bases at V and 1 base at J, with 9 bases in the middle. This CDR3 has 15 residues. The germline V gene encodes CDR1 SGHTA and CDR2 FQGNSA. The CDR3 spells CASSLAGGRNTEAFF. CDR3 nucleotide sequence: TGTGCCAGCAGCTTAGCAGGAGGGCGGAACACTGAAGCTTTCTTT.

V usage is TRBV9 and J usage is TRBJ1-2; TRBD1 might be the D (5 bases). This CDR3 spans 14 amino acids. V lost 3 bases and J 0 bases, leaving 9 bases between the germline ends. The germline gives CDR1 SGDLS, CDR2 YYNGEE. The CDR3, as DNA: TGTGCCAGCAGCGCTACGACAGCTAACTATGGCTACACCTTC. Its translation: CASSATTANYGYTF.